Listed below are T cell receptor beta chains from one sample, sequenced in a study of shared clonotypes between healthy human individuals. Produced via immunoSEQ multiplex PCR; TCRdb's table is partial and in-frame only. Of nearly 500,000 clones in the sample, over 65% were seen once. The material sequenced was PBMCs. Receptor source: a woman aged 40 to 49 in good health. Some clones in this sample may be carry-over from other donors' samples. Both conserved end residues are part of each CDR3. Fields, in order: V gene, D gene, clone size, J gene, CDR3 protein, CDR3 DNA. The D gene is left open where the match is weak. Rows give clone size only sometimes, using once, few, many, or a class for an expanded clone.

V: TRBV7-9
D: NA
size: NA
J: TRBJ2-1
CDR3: CASSLAVAGSGNEQFF
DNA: TGTGCCAGCAGCTTAGCGGTGGCGGGGTCAGGCAATGAGCAGTTCTTC

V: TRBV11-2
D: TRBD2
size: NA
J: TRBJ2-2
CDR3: CASSPLAGSNTGELFF
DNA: TGTGCCAGCAGCCCACTAGCGGGAAGTAACACCGGGGAGCTGTTTTTT

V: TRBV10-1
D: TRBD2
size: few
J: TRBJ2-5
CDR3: CASSESAGGQETQYF
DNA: TGCGCCAGCAGTGAGTCGGCCGGGGGGCAAGAGACCCAGTACTTC

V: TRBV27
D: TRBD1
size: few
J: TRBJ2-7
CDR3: CASSTRQGYNGEQYF
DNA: TGTGCCAGCAGTACCCGACAGGGGTATAACGGCGAGCAGTACTTC

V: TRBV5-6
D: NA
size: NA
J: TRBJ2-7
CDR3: CASSLMREWPYEQYF
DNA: TGTGCCAGCAGCTTGATGCGGGAATGGCCCTACGAGCAGTACTTC

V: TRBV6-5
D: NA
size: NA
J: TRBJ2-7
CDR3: CASSYPSSYEQYF
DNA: TGTGCCAGCAGTTATCCGAGCTCCTACGAGCAGTACTTC

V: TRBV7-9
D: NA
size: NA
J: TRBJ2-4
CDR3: CASSRGAAINIQYF
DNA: TGTGCCAGCAGCCGGGGGGCAGCCATCAACATTCAGTACTTC

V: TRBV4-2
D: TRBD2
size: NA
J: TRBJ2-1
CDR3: CASSQERTTSGHNEQFF
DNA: TGTGCCAGCAGCCAAGAAAGAACTACTAGCGGCCACAATGAGCAGTTCTTC

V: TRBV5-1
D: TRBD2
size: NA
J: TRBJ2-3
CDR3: CASSPGTSGSPTDTQYF
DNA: TGCGCCAGCAGCCCCGGGACTAGCGGGAGCCCCACAGATACGCAGTATTTT

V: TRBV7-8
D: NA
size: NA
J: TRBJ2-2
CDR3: CASSLHGELGGELFF
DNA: TGTGCCAGCAGCTTACACGGGGAGTTGGGCGGGGAGCTGTTTTTT

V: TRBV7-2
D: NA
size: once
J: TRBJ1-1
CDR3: CASSLGPRAFF
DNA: TGTGCCAGCAGCTTGGGGCCTAGAGCTTTCTTT

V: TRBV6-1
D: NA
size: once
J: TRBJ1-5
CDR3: CASSEGSGHQPQHF
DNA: TGTGCCAGCAGTGAAGGGTCAGGTCATCAGCCCCAGCATTTT

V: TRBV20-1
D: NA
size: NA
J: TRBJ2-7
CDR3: CSAVQGGEQYF
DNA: TGCAGTGCTGTACAGGGTGGCGAGCAGTACTTC

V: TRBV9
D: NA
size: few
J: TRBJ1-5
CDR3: CASSVGLSNQPQHF
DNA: TGTGCCAGCAGCGTAGGGTTAAGCAATCAGCCCCAGCATTTT

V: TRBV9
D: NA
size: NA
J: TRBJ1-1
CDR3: CASSAQNTEAFF
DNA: TGTGCCAGCAGCGCCCAGAACACTGAAGCTTTCTTT

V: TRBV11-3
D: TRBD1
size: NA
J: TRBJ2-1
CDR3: CASSPGGSISVGEQFF
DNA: TGTGCCAGCAGCCCAGGGGGTAGCATTTCCGTTGGTGAGCAGTTCTTC

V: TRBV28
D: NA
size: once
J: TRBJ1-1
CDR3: CASPSEGGDEAFF
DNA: TGTGCCAGCCCAAGTGAGGGGGGGGATGAAGCTTTCTTT

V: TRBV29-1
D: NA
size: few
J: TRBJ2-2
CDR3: CSVGGGTGELFF
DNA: TGCAGCGTTGGGGGTGGGACCGGGGAGCTGTTTTTT

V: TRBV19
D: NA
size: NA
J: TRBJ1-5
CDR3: CASSISWGSGQPQHF
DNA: TGTGCCAGTAGTATTTCCTGGGGATCGGGTCAGCCCCAGCATTTT

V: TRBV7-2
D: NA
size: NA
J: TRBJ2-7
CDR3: CASSPGHARRYYEQYF
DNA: TGTGCCAGCAGCCCAGGACACGCTCGGAGATACTACGAGCAGTACTTC

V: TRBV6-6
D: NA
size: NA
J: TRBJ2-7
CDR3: CASRRTDYEQYF
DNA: TGTGCCAGCAGGAGGACAGATTACGAGCAGTACTTC

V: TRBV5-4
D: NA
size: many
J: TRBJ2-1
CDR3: CASSLDGEAYNEQFF
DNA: TGTGCCAGCAGCTTGGACGGGGAAGCCTACAATGAGCAGTTCTTC

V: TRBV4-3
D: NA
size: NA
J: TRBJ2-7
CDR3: CASSQEGGVGYEQYF
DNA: TGCGCCAGCAGCCAAGAAGGGGGTGTGGGCTACGAGCAGTACTTC

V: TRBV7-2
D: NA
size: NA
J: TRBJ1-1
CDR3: CASSRAGGENTEAFF
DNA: TGTGCCAGCAGCCGGGCCGGGGGAGAGAACACTGAAGCTTTCTTT

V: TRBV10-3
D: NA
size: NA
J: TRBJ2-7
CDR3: CAISFRDVEGSYEQYF
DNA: TGTGCCATCAGTTTCCGGGACGTAGAGGGGTCCTACGAGCAGTACTTC

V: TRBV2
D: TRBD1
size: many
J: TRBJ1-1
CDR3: CASSAGTESEAFF
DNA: TGTGCCAGCAGTGCGGGGACAGAGAGTGAAGCTTTCTTT

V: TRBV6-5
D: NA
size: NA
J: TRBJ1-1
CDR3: CASWVGGTEAFF
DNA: TGTGCCAGCTGGGTAGGGGGCACTGAAGCTTTCTTT

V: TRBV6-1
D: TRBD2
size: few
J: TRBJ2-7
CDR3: CASTPSGRIYEQYF
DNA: TGTGCCAGCACCCCCAGCGGGAGAATCTACGAGCAGTACTTC

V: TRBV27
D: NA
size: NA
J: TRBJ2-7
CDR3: CASRTRTAEQYF
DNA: TGTGCCAGCAGGACTAGGACGGCCGAGCAGTACTTC

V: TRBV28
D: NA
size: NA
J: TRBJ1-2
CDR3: CASSPDRIGYTF
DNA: TGTGCCAGCAGCCCAGACAGAATTGGCTACACCTTC

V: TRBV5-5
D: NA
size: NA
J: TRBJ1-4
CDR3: CASSLSTVGKLFF
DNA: TGTGCCAGCAGCTTGTCGACAGTTGGAAAACTGTTTTTT

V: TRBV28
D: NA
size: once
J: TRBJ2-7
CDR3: CASSAGGAGEQYF
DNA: TGTGCCAGCTCTGCCGGGGGTGCGGGGGAGCAGTACTTC

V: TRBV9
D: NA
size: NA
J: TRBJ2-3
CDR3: CASSVGASDEDTQYF
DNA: TGTGCCAGCAGCGTAGGGGCTAGCGACGAAGATACGCAGTATTTT

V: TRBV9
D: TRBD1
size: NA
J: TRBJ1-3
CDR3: CASSVRGTGSGNTIYF
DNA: TGTGCCAGCAGCGTTAGGGGGACAGGCTCTGGAAACACCATATATTTT

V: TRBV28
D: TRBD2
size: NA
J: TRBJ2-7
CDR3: CASSQTSGSPYEQYF
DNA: TGTGCCAGCAGTCAAACTAGCGGGAGCCCCTACGAGCAGTACTTC

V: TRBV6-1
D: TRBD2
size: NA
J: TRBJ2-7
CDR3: CASSDSSGSSYEQYF
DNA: TGTGCCAGCAGTGACTCTAGCGGGAGCTCCTACGAGCAGTACTTC

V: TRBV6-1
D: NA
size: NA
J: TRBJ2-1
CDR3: CASSERAGISDEQFF
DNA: TGTGCCAGCAGTGAACGGGCGGGAATATCCGATGAGCAGTTCTTC

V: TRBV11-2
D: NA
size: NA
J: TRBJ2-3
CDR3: CASSSGRQGTDTQYF
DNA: TGTGCCAGCAGCAGTGGTCGTCAGGGCACAGATACGCAGTATTTT

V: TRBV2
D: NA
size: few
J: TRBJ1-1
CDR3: CASSRAPITEAFF
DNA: TGTGCCAGCAGCCGCGCGCCGATAACTGAAGCTTTCTTT

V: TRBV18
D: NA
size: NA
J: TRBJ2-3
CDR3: CASSPGTDTQYF
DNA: TGTGCCAGCTCACCAGGCACAGATACGCAGTATTTT

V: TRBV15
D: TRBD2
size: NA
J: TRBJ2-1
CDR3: CATSRDGPSGSNEQFF
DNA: TGTGCCACCAGCAGAGACGGGCCTAGCGGGAGCAATGAGCAGTTCTTC

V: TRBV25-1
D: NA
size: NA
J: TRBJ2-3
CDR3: CASRSADGSTDTQYF
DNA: TGTGCCAGCAGGTCCGCGGATGGGAGCACAGATACGCAGTATTTT

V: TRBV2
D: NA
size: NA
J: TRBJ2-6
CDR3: CASSRQSGANVLTF
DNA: TGTGCCAGCAGCCGTCAATCTGGGGCCAACGTCCTGACTTTC

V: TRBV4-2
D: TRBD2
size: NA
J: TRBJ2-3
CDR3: CASSSLAVAGDTQYF
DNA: TGTGCCAGCAGCTCTCTAGCGGTTGCGGGAGATACGCAGTATTTT